This TCR beta chain was observed in a study of blood T cells in healthy people across ages. Points from the study as a whole: Investigators treated diversity estimates from one million T cells as underestimates. While age rose, TCR beta diversity per million T cells dropped in a roughly linear way.

Caucasian, healthy and from Russia, the donors were aged between about 6 and 90. Peripheral blood was drawn, about 9.7 milliliters per donor. The ends lost 1 base at V and 6 bases at J; junction bases unmatched: 6. The germline gives CDR1 LGHNT, CDR2 FRNRAP. The CDR3 spans 15 residues. To note about this clonotype: Antigen: not known.

Using a J-beta primer mix together with a sample-barcoded 5' primer, a second PCR was run for roughly 6 to 12 cycles. TCRdb itself ran the 5' RACE reads through MiXCR, one entry per CDR3 protein. The sample carries about 1,600,000 distinct CDR3 sequences, about 43% recorded once. The sequence was collected from a woman under 30 in good health. Material for sequencing was blood. The V and J genes are TRBV12-5 and TRBJ1-1; 9 bases fit TRBD1. CDR3 nucleotide sequence: TGTGCTAGTGGTTTGGGAACAGGGGGCTTAGCTGAAGCTTTCTTT. Translating it yields CASGLGTGGLAEAFF.